This T cell receptor (beta chain) was obtained from a study of shared clonotypes between healthy human individuals. General observations from the study: How much donors shared clonotypes was expected to be affected by sequencing depth.

This CDR3 comprises 10 residues. V was cut by 6 bases and J by 8 bases, with 10 bases left in between. CDR1 is SQVTM, CDR2 ANQGSEA, per germline. Details on this clone: As yet, its antigen is unknown.

Adult donors, all healthy and HIV-negative, had no recent acute infections or vaccinations. Splitting of CD4+ cells produced CD45RA+ naive and CD45RA-negative memory subsets. Genomic DNA of each subset was evenly split across several immunoSEQ plates. Clones were sequenced by immunoSEQ multiplex PCR, and TCRdb holds only the in-frame ones, with some missing. Of some 2 million clones in the sample, 90% to 95% were seen once. The clonotype originates from a man between 18 and 29 years old in good health. Sequencing used naive CD4+ T cells sorted from blood. Stated subset: CD45RA+ positively selected. This chain uses TRBV29-1 with TRBJ1-1; D remains ambiguous. CDR3 amino acids: CSVAGVEAFF. CDR3 DNA sequence: TGCAGCGTGGCCGGGGTAGAAGCTTTCTTT.